The 7 T cell receptor beta chains in this list originate from one sample, sequenced in a study of cytomegalovirus exposure and HLA in healthy donors. The primer mix had 60 Vbeta and 13 Jbeta primers. Here immunoSEQ multiplex PCR was the method, and the copy in TCRdb shows in-frame clones only, minus some. The repertoire consists of around 120,000 clones, with over 60% occurring once and the leading ten covering around 3%. Source material: PBMCs. These receptors all come from a middle-aged woman in good health and CMV-seropositive.

The chain employs TRBV6-5 and TRBJ1-1; possible D gene TRBD1, 5 bases. The germline CDR1 and CDR2 sequences are MNHEY and SVGAGI. V was cut by 6 bases and J by 5 bases, with 16 bases left in between. The CDR3 is 14 residues long. As DNA, the CDR3 is TGTGCCAGCAGCCTAGGGGCGGGGACGACTGAAGCTTTCTTT. This sequence encodes CASSLGAGTTEAFF.

A single count supports this clone. The chain uses TRBV19 and TRBJ1-2; TRBD1 matches at 8 bases. The CDR3 runs 14 residues. The V and J ends lost 5 bases and 5 bases, in that order; junction bases with no gene match: 7. In germline, CDR1 is LNHDA, CDR2 SQIVND (reference sequence). CDR3 region: CASSGQGGGYGYTF. The CDR3 DNA follows: TGTGCCAGTAGTGGACAGGGAGGTGGATATGGCTACACCTTC.

The chain recombines TRBV7-9 with TRBJ2-1; weak D call: TRBD2 (6 bases). V was clipped by 0 bases and J by 5 bases, with 11 bases between them. CDR1 and CDR2 (germline): SEHNR, FQNEAQ (reference sequence). The CDR3 sequence is 15 residues long. The CDR3 loop reads CASSLALEGHNEQFF. The CDR3 DNA follows: TGTGCCAGCAGCTTAGCGTTGGAGGGGCACAATGAGCAGTTCTTC.

CDR3 sequence (DNA): TGTGCCAGCAGCTCCCGGGGAAAGGTCACAGATACGCAGTATTTT. This encodes CASSSRGKVTDTQYF. The chain joins TRBV7-2 to TRBJ2-3; D may be TRBD2 (5 bases). Looked up from germline, CDR1 is SGHTA and CDR2 is FQGNSA. The CDR3 is made up of 15 amino acids. V shed 4 bases and J shed 2 bases, with 13 bases lying between them.

The rearrangement links TRBV29-1 to TRBJ1-2; D is uncertain. The germline V and J ends were trimmed by 1 base and 4 bases, with 10 bases remaining between them. The CDR3 runs 13 residues. The germline V gene has CDR1 SQVTM and CDR2 ANQGSEA. The CDR3 loop reads CSVEALTRYGYTF. Here the CDR3 DNA reads TGCAGCGTTGAAGCTCTGACACGCTATGGCTACACCTTC.

The rearrangement uses TRBV5-1 and TRBJ1-1; tentative D call: TRBD1 (5 bases). This CDR3 spans 18 amino acids. The V gene lost 4 bases and the J gene lost 0 bases, with 22 bases spanning the gap. Germline V gene lookup returns CDR1 SGHRS and CDR2 YFSETQ. CDR3 amino acids: CASSLWGLDSRMNTEAFF. DNA of the CDR3: TGCGCCAGCAGCCTTTGGGGCTTAGACAGCCGCATGAACACTGAAGCTTTCTTT.

Regarding this clone: Different DNA sequences within this sample yield the same CDR3. V usage is TRBV5-1 and J usage is TRBJ2-5, with 7 nucleotides matching TRBD1. This CDR3 spans 14 amino acids. V lost 4 bases and J lost 1; bases outside the gene matches: 4. From germline, CDR1 is SGHRS and CDR2 YFSETQ. This chain's CDR3 is CASSLGTAQETQYF. Here the CDR3 DNA reads TGCGCCAGCAGCCTGGGGACAGCCCAAGAGACCCAGTACTTC.